These 7 T cell receptor beta chains originate from one sample sequenced in a study of response to subunit inactivated influenza vaccine. Each CDR3 protein gets one entry after TCRdb re-called the RT-PCR reads with MiXCR. The repertoire holds some 480,000 distinct CDR3 sequences, with 11% as singletons. The specimen was PBMCs from blood, collected roughly 45 days after vaccination. Source of these receptors: a man aged 50-59 years who received an inactivated influenza vaccine.

This clonotype has a handful of counts. CDR3 bases: TGCGCCAGCAGCCGCATACCAATTAGCTCCTACGAGCAGTACTTC. Its protein is CASSRIPISSYEQYF. V is TRBV4-1 and J is TRBJ2-7; D is unresolved. CDR1 and CDR2 (germline): MGHRA, YSYEKL. The CDR3 contains 15 residues. The ends were cut back, 4 bases at V and 0 bases at J, with 13 bases in the middle.

This clonotype was counted a few times. The CDR3 is CASLIRDSHTGELFF. CDR3 nucleotides: TGTGCCAGTTTAATCCGGGACTCACACACCGGGGAGCTGTTTTTT. The V call is TRBV19, the J call TRBJ2-2, with a possible D match to TRBD2 (6 bases). Trimming left V 8 bases short and J 3 bases short, with 16 bases between. The CDR3 covers 15 residues. Germline CDR1 is LNHDA and CDR2 is SQIVND (reference sequence).

Only a few counts were recorded for this clonotype. The chain has TRBV29-1 and TRBJ2-7; a weak D match, TRBD2 (7 bases). V was pared by 7 bases and J by 3 bases, with 16 bases between. In germline, CDR1 is SQVTM, CDR2 ANQGSEA. This CDR3 region has 13 residues. CDR3 residues: CSAQPGGLYEQYF. CDR3 DNA sequence: TGCAGCGCCCAGCCCGGGGGGCTCTACGAGCAGTACTTC.

This clonotype was counted a few times. The chain recombines TRBV7-8 with TRBJ2-7; D is ambiguous. Trimming cost V 5 bases and J 6 bases, with 17 bases left between them. This CDR3 region has 14 residues. The germline gives CDR1 SGHVS, CDR2 FQNEAQ. This CDR3 reads CASSLNLQPTEQYF. The DNA of the CDR3 is TGTGCCAGCAGCCTCAACTTACAACCTACCGAGCAGTACTTC.

This chain links TRBV6-1 with TRBJ1-4; maybe TRBD1 (6 bases). CDR3 size: 14 residues. In germline, CDR1 is MNHNS, CDR2 SASEGT. The germline V and J ends were trimmed by 6 bases and 10 bases, with 18 bases remaining between them. In nucleotides, the CDR3 is TGTGCCAGCAGCTCCAGGGGATCAGGCGGAAAACTGTTTTTT. This gives the protein CASSSRGSGGKLFF.

In its sample, this clonotype was seen a few times. The J gene is TRBJ2-1, the V gene TRBV6-2 or TRBV6-3; 12 bases line up with TRBD2. This CDR3 has 20 residues. Germline lookup yields CDR1 MNHEY and CDR2 SVGEGT. Trimming cost V 2 bases and J 6 bases; bases outside gene matches: 17. CDR3 nucleotides: TGTGCCAGCAGTTACGACCCCTCTAGCGGGAGGGCCTGGCCTCCCAATGAGCAGTTCTTC. Translating it yields CASSYDPSSGRAWPPNEQFF.

This clonotype was seen ten or more times. This chain joins TRBV5-1 and TRBJ2-5; tentatively, D is TRBD1 (6 bases). This CDR3 region has 15 residues. Deletions cut 3 bases from V and 5 bases from J, with 17 bases between. CDR1 and CDR2 (germline): SGHRS, YFSETQ. The CDR3 nucleotides read TGCGCCAGCAGCTCCCAGCTGTCAAGGGGGGAGACCCAGTACTTC. Translation: CASSSQLSRGETQYF.